Listed here is a single T cell receptor beta chain. It has no known antigen specificity. No clone much larger than this one lies a single base away; base qualities are absent. To prepare the library, the immunoSEQ multiplex PCR assay was applied. TCRdb carries this immuneACCESS record with in-frame sequences only. Its versions omit some clonotypes, under half of them owing to an unresolved V gene in the studies checked, with the rest unexplained. This sample has about 58,000 clones in its table, and roughly nine tenths of those were observed once. Clones ranked in the top ten supply almost 0.5% of the sample. The data stem from a study of T cell changes during pregnancy in multiple sclerosis (dated by TCRdb to between 2018 and 2021). The study in broad terms: Changes in the T cell repertoire over the course of pregnancy were examined in this study in women with multiple sclerosis.

This TCR was sampled from a female donor in good health, enrolled as a control in a pregnancy study. The sample here was CD4+ T cells from peripheral blood mononuclear cells, taken after pregnancy.

The DNA sequence is as follows: TGTGCCAGCAGCGTCCCAATAGCGGGGGGCGCCACAGATACGCAGTATTTT. It encodes CASSVPIAGGATDTQYF. The receptor chain draws on TRBV9 and TRBJ2-3, with 10 central nucleotides matching TRBD2. Here V drops 2 bases and J drops 2 bases, and the junction holds 8 bases not matched to any gene. As encoded in the germline V gene, CDR1 is SGDLS while CDR2 is YYNGEE. The CDR3 runs 17 amino acids, cysteine and phenylalanine included. The entry retains the CDR3 DNA only, 51 bases that are in frame from base 1. Beyond the CDR3, the reference TRBV9 and TRBJ2-3 genes provide the residues; the full variable domain reads: DSGVTQTPKHLITATGQRVTLRCSPRSGDLSVYWYQQSLDQGLQFLIQYYNGEERAKGNILERFSAQQFPDLHSELNLSSLELGDSALYFCASSVPIAGGATDTQYFGPGTRLTVL.